This entry lists 25 T cell receptor beta chains sequenced from one sample in a study of metastatic and nonmetastatic thyroid tumors. The entire patient cohort was treatment-naive prior to thyroid surgery. Via MiXCR, TCRdb re-called the PCR reads. The sample yields tens of thousands of clones, around an eighth seen once. The source material was blood. The receptors come from a female donor with papillary thyroid cancer or a benign thyroid nodule (not recorded which). Some clones in this sample may be carry-over from other donors' samples.

This clone was recorded at least ten times. This chain links TRBV11-1 with TRBJ1-2; TRBD1 aligns across 8 bases. CDR3 size: 13 residues. V shed 5 bases and J 4 bases; nucleotides not matched to a gene: 3. Germline V gene data show CDR1 as SGHAT and CDR2 as FQDESV (reference sequence). Written as DNA, the CDR3 is TGTGCCAGCAGCGCCGGACAGGGCTATGGCTACACCTTC. Its translation is CASSAGQGYGYTF.

In this sample, this clone turned up many times. Other DNA sequences in this specimen translate into the identical CDR3. The gene calls are TRBV6-4 and TRBJ2-3, with D possibly TRBD1 on 6 matching bases. The germline V and J ends were trimmed by 0 bases and 1 base, with 8 bases remaining between them. Germline-derived CDR1 and CDR2 are MRHNA and SNTAGT. This CDR3 comprises 15 residues. Written as DNA, the CDR3 is TGTGCCAGCAGTGACTCCAAGGGGGGCACAGATACGCAGTATTTT. It translates to CASSDSKGGTDTQYF.

This clone occurred many times. One base away lies a much larger clone, so this may be a sequencing read error. This rearrangement joins TRBV6-1 to TRBJ1-3, with TRBD1 matching over 9 bases. With 0 bases clipped from V and 11 bases from J, the junction kept 11 bases outside the gene matches. The CDR3 spans 16 residues. Germline CDR1 and CDR2: MNHNS and SASEGT. In DNA, the CDR3 is TGTGCCAGCAGTGAAGCTCCTGACAGGGGGGGGGGCCCCATATATTTT. This translates into CASSEAPDRGGGPIYF.

This clone appeared many times. This sequence joins TRBV24-1 and TRBJ1-5; D perhaps matches TRBD1 (5 bases). The V end lost 5 bases, the J end lost 6 bases, and 16 bases lay between the germline ends. Germline CDR1 and CDR2: KGHDR and SFDVKD. The length of the CDR3 is 15 residues. The CDR3 nucleotides read TGTGCCACCAGTGGGCCGGGACCTCGGGGTCAGCCCCAGCATTTT. It codes for CATSGPGPRGQPQHF.

This clone came up many times. A much more abundant neighbour one base away suggests this may be a read error. For the CDR3, the DNA is TGTGCCAGTGGTACCCAGGGGGCGAACACCGGGGAGCTGTTTTTT. It specifies CASGTQGANTGELFF. The chain recombines TRBV19 with TRBJ2-2; 7 bases are shared with TRBD1. This CDR3 has 15 amino acids. Trimming took 8 bases from V and 0 from J; bases not matched to a gene: 6. Germline assignment: CDR1 LNHDA and CDR2 SQIVND (reference sequence).

Within the sample, this clone is medium-sized (0.01 to 0.1%). The rearrangement links TRBV2 to TRBJ1-4, with D perhaps matching TRBD1 (5 bases). Between the trimmed V and J ends, which lost 8 bases and 6 bases, there was a span of 16 bases. From germline, CDR1 is SNHLY and CDR2 FYNNEI. The length of the CDR3 is 14 residues. The CDR3 protein is CASLGGTLDEKLFF. CDR3 coding DNA: TGTGCCAGCCTCGGCGGGACCTTAGATGAAAAACTGTTTTTT.

Judged by abundance, this clone is medium-sized. The chain uses TRBV6-1 and TRBJ2-7, with D possibly matching TRBD1 (5 bases). V shed 1 base and J shed 3 bases, with 13 bases lying between them. Looked up from germline, CDR1 is MNHNS and CDR2 is SASEGT. The CDR3 has 15 residues. The CDR3 DNA is TGTGCCAGCAGTGAAGAAGATGGACACGTCTACGAGCAGTACTTC. As protein: CASSEEDGHVYEQYF.

This clone is judged medium-sized (0.01 to 0.1%). The CDR3 sequence is CAYPLRGEGGELFF. The CDR3 DNA follows: TGTGCCTACCCGCTCCGGGGGGAGGGCGGGGAGCTGTTTTTT. The rearrangement links TRBV30 to TRBJ2-2, with TRBD2 matching 7 bases. Trimming cost V 7 bases and J 7 bases; bases outside gene matches: 12. The CDR3 totals 14 residues. Germline lookup yields CDR1 GTSNPN and CDR2 SVGIG (reference sequence).

This clone was seen many times. A much larger clone differs by one base, so this may be a read error. CDR3 nucleotide sequence: TGTGCCAGCAATGCAGCACTCACCTACGAGCAGTACTTC. This translates into CASNAALTYEQYF. J is TRBJ2-7 and V is TRBV2; D ambiguous. Germline CDR1 and CDR2: SNHLY and FYNNEI. V lost 7 bases to trimming and J lost 2 bases, with 12 bases between them. The CDR3 contains 13 residues.

This clone was detected ten times or more. Here the CDR3 DNA reads TGCAGTGCTAGTGGCTACTCTGGAAACACCATATATTTT. Its protein product is CSASGYSGNTIYF. The chain has TRBV20-1 and TRBJ1-3, with no clear D. CDR1 and CDR2 from the germline V gene are DFQATT and SNEGSKA (reference sequence). Trimming removed 3 bases at V and 0 bases at J, with 6 bases between. This CDR3 has 13 residues.

This clone was detected ten times or more. This chain joins TRBV10-3 and TRBJ2-1; D is possibly TRBD2 (6 bases). CDR1 is ENHRY, CDR2 SYGVKD, per germline. This CDR3 is 18 amino acids long. Trimming took 6 bases from V and 8 from J, leaving 29 bases between them. As DNA, the CDR3 is TGTGCCATCAGCCCCAGTGGAGGGGAGAGAGCGGGCAGCCATGAGCAGTTCTTC. Its translation: CAISPSGGERAGSHEQFF.

This clone was detected many times. The rearrangement uses TRBV28 and TRBJ1-3; maybe TRBD1 (5 bases). Trimming stripped 4 bases from V and 8 bases from J, with 24 bases between. The CDR3 contains 17 residues. CDR1 MDHEN and CDR2 SYDVKM come from the germline V gene. The CDR3 DNA reads TGTGCCAGCAGTTCGGATGGGGTGGGACGGAGAGCTCACACCATATATTTT. Its protein product is CASSSDGVGRRAHTIYF.

This clone was seen ten or more times. The rearrangement uses TRBV7-8 and TRBJ2-4; D remains unclear. Trimming cost V 5 bases and J 0 bases, with 17 bases left between them. CDR1 is SGHVS, CDR2 FQNEAQ, per germline. The CDR3 totals 17 residues. CDR3 in DNA: TGTGCCAGCAGCCAGAACTGGGTGCCACAAGCCAAAAACATTCAGTACTTC. Protein product: CASSQNWVPQAKNIQYF.

This clone was detected many times. This chain connects TRBV5-5 to TRBJ2-5; 11 nucleotides match TRBD1. This CDR3 spans 16 amino acids. CDR1 and CDR2 (germline): SGHKS, YYEKEE (reference sequence). V was pared by 4 bases and J by 5 bases, with 10 bases of the junction left unmatched. The CDR3 coding sequence is TGTGCCAGCAGCAACCCTGGGACAGGGGGGGGGGAGACCCAGTACTTC. Its protein product is CASSNPGTGGGETQYF.

CDR3 sequence: CAWSDPMRTVNQPQHF. In DNA, the CDR3 is TGTGCCTGGAGTGACCCAATGCGGACGGTAAATCAGCCCCAGCATTTT. The genes are TRBV30 and TRBJ1-5; no reliable D call. CDR3 length: 16 amino acids. Germline CDR1 is GTSNPN and CDR2 is SVGIG (reference sequence). V lost 1 base and J 4 bases, leaving 17 bases between the germline ends.

This clone was recorded at least ten times. The chain uses TRBV9 and TRBJ2-1, with 7 bases identical to TRBD2. CDR1 and CDR2 from the germline V gene are SGDLS and YYNGEE. The CDR3 is 17 amino acids. The ends lost 3 bases at V and 2 bases at J; junction bases unmatched: 11. The CDR3 reads CASSGRGRREPYNEQFF. CDR3 in DNA: TGTGCCAGCAGCGGCCGGGGTCGGCGGGAGCCCTACAATGAGCAGTTCTTC.

This clone was counted a few times. The chain couples TRBV28 to TRBJ2-7; TRBD1 agrees at 12 bases. This CDR3 contains 14 residues. Germline assignment: CDR1 MDHEN and CDR2 SYDVKM. The junction had 4 bases not matched to a gene; V was cut back by 9 bases and J by 1 base. This chain's CDR3 is CASRDRGRSYEQYF. Written as DNA, the CDR3 is TGTGCCAGTCGGGACAGGGGGCGTTCCTACGAGCAGTACTTC.

This clone was seen at least ten times. The chain carries TRBV7-9 and TRBJ1-5; 9 positions match TRBD1. CDR1 and CDR2 from the germline V gene are SEHNR and FQNEAQ (reference sequence). The ends lost 5 bases at V and 4 bases at J; junction bases unmatched: 6. The CDR3 is made up of 15 amino acids. The CDR3 loop reads CASSKTGQGNQPQHF. CDR3 sequence (DNA): TGTGCCAGCAGCAAAACGGGACAGGGAAATCAGCCCCAGCATTTT.

At least ten counts were recorded for this clone. The chain combines TRBV11-1 with TRBJ2-6; TRBD1 aligns across 7 bases. Germline CDR1 SGHAT, CDR2 FQDESV (reference sequence). Trimming cost V 5 bases and J 4 bases; bases outside gene matches: 11. This CDR3 has 17 amino acids. CDR3 DNA sequence: TGTGCCAGCAGCATGGACAGGCCCGGAAGAGGGGCCAACGTCCTGACTTTC. Translation gives CASSMDRPGRGANVLTF.

In this sample, this clone turned up many times. The chain uses TRBV9 and TRBJ2-1, with 11 nucleotides matching TRBD1. The CDR3 has 17 amino acids. The ends lost 3 bases at V and 8 bases at J; junction bases unmatched: 13. From germline, CDR1 is SGDLS and CDR2 YYNGEE. The CDR3: CASSARTGGFTGDEQFF. The CDR3 DNA sequence: TGTGCCAGCAGCGCCAGGACAGGGGGCTTTACGGGGGATGAGCAGTTCTTC. Full variable domain (rest looked up from reference TRBV9 and TRBJ2-1): DSGVTQTPKHLITATGQRVTLRCSPRSGDLSVYWYQQSLDQGLQFLIQYYNGEERAKGNILERFSAQQFPDLHSELNLSSLELGDSALYFCASSARTGGFTGDEQFFGPGTRLTVL.

The sample holds many counts of this clone. The chain uses TRBV3-1 and TRBJ1-6; D call uncertain. The CDR3 loop spans 14 amino acids. Germline V lookup: CDR1 LGHDT, CDR2 YNNKEL (reference sequence). V lost 3 bases to trimming and J lost 9 bases, with 12 bases between them. The CDR3 reads CASSQPFFRSPLHF. The CDR3 bases are TGTGCCAGCAGCCAGCCCTTTTTTCGTTCACCCCTCCACTTT.

The table lists this clone with a few counts. In nucleotides, the CDR3 is TGTGCCAGCAGTTACTCCTTATCGACAGTTAACTATGGCTACACCTTC. This encodes CASSYSLSTVNYGYTF. This chain links TRBV6-5 with TRBJ1-2; D possibly corresponds to TRBD1 (5 bases). The germline V gene encodes CDR1 MNHEY and CDR2 SVGAGI. The CDR3 length is 16 residues. The ends were cut back, 0 bases at V and 1 base at J, with 12 bases in the middle.

This clone was observed at least ten times. This sequence joins TRBV28 and TRBJ1-2, with TRBD1 matching 11 bases. There are 14 residues in the CDR3. The V gene's germline CDR1 is MDHEN and CDR2 SYDVKM. V shed 6 bases, J shed 5 bases, and the junction held 5 bases outside the gene matches. The CDR3 loop is CASSSGQGAYGYTF. The CDR3, as DNA: TGTGCCAGCAGCTCCGGACAGGGGGCGTATGGCTACACCTTC.

This clone was seen ten or more times. The rearrangement joins TRBV5-5 to TRBJ1-6; the D gene is possibly TRBD1 (5 bases). V was cut by 3 bases and J by 9 bases, with 13 bases left in between. The germline V gene encodes CDR1 SGHKS and CDR2 YYEKEE (reference sequence). The CDR3 spans 14 residues. CDR3 DNA: TGTGCCAGCAGCTCCCGACAGACGAGTTCACCCCTCCACTTT. This encodes CASSSRQTSSPLHF.

The table lists this clone with many counts. The V call is TRBV7-2, the J call TRBJ2-4; possible D gene TRBD2, 7 bases. The germline V gene has CDR1 SGHTA and CDR2 FQGNSA. The CDR3 has 16 residues. The ends were cut back, 10 bases at V and 3 bases at J, with 22 bases in the middle. The CDR3 sequence: CATERWGGASKNIQYF. The CDR3 DNA reads TGTGCCACCGAGCGCTGGGGGGGGGCCAGCAAAAACATTCAGTACTTC.